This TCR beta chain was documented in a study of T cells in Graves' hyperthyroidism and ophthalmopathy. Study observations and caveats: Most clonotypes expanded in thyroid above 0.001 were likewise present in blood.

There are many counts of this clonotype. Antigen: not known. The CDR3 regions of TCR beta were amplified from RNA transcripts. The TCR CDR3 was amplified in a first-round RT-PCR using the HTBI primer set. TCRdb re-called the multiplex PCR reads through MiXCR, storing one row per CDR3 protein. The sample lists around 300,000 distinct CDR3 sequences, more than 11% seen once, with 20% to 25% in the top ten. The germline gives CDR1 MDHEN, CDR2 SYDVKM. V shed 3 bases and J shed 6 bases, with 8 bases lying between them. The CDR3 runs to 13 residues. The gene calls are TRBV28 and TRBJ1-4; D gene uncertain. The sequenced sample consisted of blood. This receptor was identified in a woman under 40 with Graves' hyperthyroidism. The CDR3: CASSFRTHEKLFF. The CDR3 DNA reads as TGTGCCAGCAGTTTTAGAACCCATGAAAAACTGTTTTTT.